This T cell receptor (beta chain) was observed in a study of T cell responses to AZD1222 COVID-19 vaccine. The assay was immunoSEQ multiplex PCR, and TCRdb's table has in-frame clones only and misses some. This table holds 160,000 or so clones, 70% to 90% found once. Between the trimmed V and J ends, which lost 3 bases and 5 bases, there was a span of 10 bases. Germline V gene sequence: CDR1 SGHAT, CDR2 FQDESV (reference sequence). CDR3 size: 14 residues. The sequencing here drew on peripheral blood, taken 28 days after the second dose of the MenACWY control vaccine. This chain joins TRBV11-1 and TRBJ2-2; D is undetermined. The sequence was obtained from an adult who received the MenACWY meningococcal vaccine as a control. CDR3 residues: CASSLGFPTGELFF. The CDR3, as DNA: TGTGCCAGCAGCTTGGGTTTCCCGACCGGGGAGCTGTTTTTT.